A selection of T cell receptor beta chains follows, all from one sample in a study of blood T cell repertoires in COVID-19. TCRdb keeps only in-frame clones here, not all; method: immunoSEQ multiplex PCR. Of some 330,000 clones in the sample, roughly 91% were seen once. Sequenced: peripheral blood. The receptors here all came from a woman in her 30s with COVID-19, enrolled during active disease. The CDR3 runs from the conserved cysteine through the conserved F or W. Fields, in order: D gene, clone size, V gene, J gene, CDR3 DNA, CDR3 protein. D genes are given only for firm matches. For some rows the clone size is stated as once, few or many, or as a class when expanded; others skip it.

NA	once	TRBV3-1/TRBV3-2	TRBJ1-6	TGTGCCAGCAGCCAAGACACCAGCTCCTATAATTCACCCCTCCACTTT	CASSQDTSSYNSPLHF
NA	NA	TRBV27	TRBJ2-1	TGTGCCAGCAGTTTAGGCTTATACAATGAGCAGTTCTTC	CASSLGLYNEQFF
NA	once	TRBV5-4	TRBJ1-1	TGTGCCAGCACCGTGTTGGGAGGTCGTGAAGCTTTCTTT	CASTVLGGREAFF
TRBD1	NA	TRBV15	TRBJ1-4	TGTGCCACCAGCAGAACCGGGACAGGAAAACTGTTTTTT	CATSRTGTGKLFF
NA	NA	TRBV24-1	TRBJ1-1	TGTGCCACCAGGGGAGGGGATCGAACTGAAGCTTTCTTT	CATRGGDRTEAFF
TRBD1	NA	TRBV27	TRBJ1-6	TGTGCCAGCAGTGGTCCCGGGACAGGGGGATATAATTCACCCCTCCACTTT	CASSGPGTGGYNSPLHF
NA	NA	TRBV3-1/TRBV3-2	TRBJ1-1	TGTGCCAGCAGCCAAGGAGGGAACACTGAAGCTTTCTTT	CASSQGGNTEAFF
NA	NA	TRBV6-5	TRBJ1-2	TGTGCCAGCAGCTACGGGTGGGAGACCAAATATGGCTACACCTTC	CASSYGWETKYGYTF
NA	NA	TRBV6-5	TRBJ1-1	TGTGCCATCGGGACCGGGACACGGAACACTGAAGCTTTCTTT	CAIGTGTRNTEAFF
NA	once	TRBV2	TRBJ1-6	TGTGCCAGCATAGAAGAGGGTTCCTATAATTCACCCCTCCACTTT	CASIEEGSYNSPLHF
NA	NA	TRBV6-5	TRBJ2-5	TGTGCCAGCAGATCGGACAGCACGAAGACCCAGTACTTC	CASRSDSTKTQYF
NA	NA	TRBV9	TRBJ1-3	TGTGCCAGCAGCTCCAGTCCAGGAGGAAACACCATATATTTT	CASSSSPGGNTIYF
TRBD1	NA	TRBV11-1	TRBJ2-3	TGTGCCAGCAGTGACCAACAGGGGGCTTTTCCAGATACGCAGTATTTT	CASSDQQGAFPDTQYF
NA	few	TRBV6-5	TRBJ1-4	TGTGCCAGCAGTTACTCCCGACTGGGGCGAGAAAAACTGTTTTTT	CASSYSRLGREKLFF
NA	once	TRBV11-3	TRBJ1-2	TGTGCCAGCAGCTTAGGAGGGAACTATGGCTACACCTTC	CASSLGGNYGYTF
NA	once	TRBV2	TRBJ1-5	TGTGCCAGTACAGGTACAAATCTTAATCAGCCCCAGCATTTT	CASTGTNLNQPQHF
NA	NA	TRBV6-6	TRBJ2-2	TGTGCCAGCAGCCTATTATCGGGCGGGGAGCTGTTTTTT	CASSLLSGGELFF
TRBD1	NA	TRBV2	TRBJ1-4	TGTGCCAGCAGGATGGGGGACCGGACAGGAAAACTGTTTTTT	CASRMGDRTGKLFF
TRBD1	NA	TRBV2	TRBJ2-3	TGTGCCAGCATAGGGACAGGGAGTCGCACAGATACGCAGTATTTT	CASIGTGSRTDTQYF
NA	once	TRBV14	TRBJ2-3	TGTGCCAGCAGCTCGAGGGGCACAGATACGCAGTATTTT	CASSSRGTDTQYF
NA	NA	TRBV5-6	TRBJ1-2	TGTGCCAGCAGCACTACAGGGATTGGCTACACCTTC	CASSTTGIGYTF
TRBD1	NA	TRBV2	TRBJ2-3	TGTGCCAGTACGGAGGACAGGAGCACAGATACGCAGTATTTT	CASTEDRSTDTQYF
NA	NA	TRBV3-1/TRBV3-2	TRBJ1-2	TGTGCCAGCAGCCAAGATTTGGGCACCACTAACTATGGCTACACCTTC	CASSQDLGTTNYGYTF
TRBD1	NA	TRBV6-2/TRBV6-3	TRBJ1-2	TGTGCCAGCAGTTACGGACAGGGCGTCGGCTACACCTTC	CASSYGQGVGYTF
NA	once	TRBV15	TRBJ1-2	TGTGCCACCAGCAGCCGTACAGGGAACTATGGCTACACCTTC	CATSSRTGNYGYTF
NA	NA	TRBV6-5	TRBJ1-2	TGTGCCAGCAGCTCGATAGGAGGCCTTACAGATGGCTACACCTTC	CASSSIGGLTDGYTF
NA	NA	TRBV12-3/TRBV12-4	TRBJ1-1	TGTGCCAGCAGGCCACTCGGTCCTGAAGCTTTCTTT	CASRPLGPEAFF
NA	NA	TRBV2	TRBJ2-7	TGTGCCAGCAAACCGGCAGGATACGAGCAGTACTTC	CASKPAGYEQYF
NA	NA	TRBV27	TRBJ1-1	TGTGCCAGCTCAACGGGGGGCTCTGAAGCTTTCTTT	CASSTGGSEAFF
NA	NA	TRBV19	TRBJ1-1	TGTGCCAGTAGTATGTATCAGGGGAACCCTGAAGCTTTCTTT	CASSMYQGNPEAFF
TRBD2	NA	TRBV2	TRBJ2-3	TGTGCCAGCAGTCCAGGGACTAGCGGGGGGGCGAGCACAGATACGCAGTATTTT	CASSPGTSGGASTDTQYF
TRBD1	NA	TRBV7-2	TRBJ1-1	TGTGCCAGCAGCTCCACCGGGACAGCGAACACTGAAGCTTTCTTT	CASSSTGTANTEAFF
TRBD1	NA	TRBV7-2	TRBJ2-2	TGTGCCAGCAGCTCACAGGGGGCGGTCACCGGGGAGCTGTTTTTT	CASSSQGAVTGELFF
TRBD2	NA	TRBV7-9	TRBJ2-2	TGTGCCAGCAGCCTGTCCAGTAGGACTAGCGGGACCACCGGGGAGCTGTTTTTT	CASSLSSRTSGTTGELFF
NA	few	TRBV19	TRBJ2-2	TGTGCCAGTAGTCCCGGGACAACGAACACCGGGGAGCTGTTTTTT	CASSPGTTNTGELFF
TRBD1	NA	TRBV30	TRBJ1-2	TGTGCCTGGAGTGCAGGGGGCCTTAACTATGGCTACACCTTC	CAWSAGGLNYGYTF
NA	NA	TRBV9	TRBJ2-1	TGTGCCAGCAGCGTAGGACGGACACTAAGCCATGAGCAGTTCTTC	CASSVGRTLSHEQFF
NA	NA	TRBV6-4	TRBJ1-5	TGTGCCAGCAGTGCCCTAGGAGGGAGGTTTGGCAATCAGCCCCAGCATTTT	CASSALGGRFGNQPQHF
NA	NA	TRBV7-2	TRBJ1-1	TGTGCCAGCAGCTTTAGGATCGGCCCTCCTAGCACTGAAGCTTTCTTT	CASSFRIGPPSTEAFF
NA	NA	TRBV18	TRBJ1-4	TGTGCCAGCTCACAGAGGGGGACTAATGAAAAACTGTTTTTT	CASSQRGTNEKLFF
NA	NA	TRBV27	TRBJ1-6	TGTGCCAGCAGCCGGCAGGGGTCCAATTCACCCCTCCACTTT	CASSRQGSNSPLHF
TRBD2	NA	TRBV4-1	TRBJ2-1	TGCGCCAGCAGCCAAGAGGATCTAGCGGGGCCGTACAATGAGCAGTTCTTC	CASSQEDLAGPYNEQFF
TRBD1	NA	TRBV6-1	TRBJ1-5	TGTGCCAGCAGTGAAAAACCCCCCGTCCCGACAGGGGTCCAGCCCCAGCATTTT	CASSEKPPVPTGVQPQHF
TRBD1	once	TRBV5-5	TRBJ1-5	TGTGCCAGCAGCTTGGAGGACAGGGGGCCTGAAGATCAGCCCCAGCATTTT	CASSLEDRGPEDQPQHF
NA	NA	TRBV28	TRBJ1-6	TGTGCCAGCAGTTTCGGTCGTTATAATTCACCCCTCCACTTT	CASSFGRYNSPLHF
TRBD2	NA	TRBV6-6	TRBJ2-6	TGTGCCAGCAGTCCTCTAGCGGGGGTTTCTGGGGCCAACGTCCTGACTTTC	CASSPLAGVSGANVLTF
TRBD1	NA	TRBV12-3/TRBV12-4	TRBJ2-7	TGTGCCAGCAGTCCGGGACAGGGCTACGAGCAGTACTTC	CASSPGQGYEQYF
TRBD2	NA	TRBV30	TRBJ2-1	TGTGCCTGGAGCCCCGGGACTAGCGGTGAGCAGTTCTTC	CAWSPGTSGEQFF
NA	NA	TRBV27	TRBJ2-2	TGTGCCAGCATCCTCCAGGGGCGGGTCACCGGGGAGCTGTTTTTT	CASILQGRVTGELFF
TRBD1	NA	TRBV6-5	TRBJ1-2	TGTGCCAGCAGTCCAGGGGGCTCCTATGGCTACACCTTC	CASSPGGSYGYTF
TRBD1	NA	TRBV2	TRBJ1-6	TGTGCCAGCAGTTCCCGGGACAGGCGAAATTCACCCCTCCACTTT	CASSSRDRRNSPLHF
TRBD1	NA	TRBV28	TRBJ1-5	TGTGCCAGCAGTCTCAGGGGGCAAAGCAATCAGCCCCAGCATTTT	CASSLRGQSNQPQHF